Presented here are 8 T cell receptor beta chains from one specimen sequenced in a study of cytomegalovirus exposure and HLA in healthy donors. This PCR relied on a set of 60 Vbeta primers and 13 Jbeta primers. Libraries were prepared by immunoSEQ multiplex PCR; TCRdb keeps only in-frame clonotypes and omits some of them. This table holds fewer than 150,000 clones, over 65% found once. Sequenced input: PBMCs. These receptors were collected from a woman younger than 35 in good health and CMV-seronegative.

This clone was found once. The chain is built from TRBV9 and TRBJ1-2, with D possibly TRBD1 on 5 matching bases. The V end lost 4 bases, the J end lost 6 bases, and 22 bases lay between the germline ends. Germline values: CDR1 SGDLS, CDR2 YYNGEE. CDR3 size: 16 residues. CDR3 protein: CASSLRQHSDVDGYTF. The CDR3, as DNA: TGTGCCAGCAGCCTGCGACAGCACTCAGATGTTGATGGCTACACCTTC.

The V gene is TRBV4-1, the J gene TRBJ2-7, with 10 bases that match TRBD2. Germline V lookup: CDR1 MGHRA, CDR2 YSYEKL. V shed 0 bases and J 5 bases; nucleotides not matched to a gene: 7. The CDR3 covers 16 residues. The CDR3 DNA is TGCGCCAGCAGCCAAGATGGGCTAGCGGGAGTCGACGAGCAGTACTTC. It yields the protein CASSQDGLAGVDEQYF.

The rearrangement links TRBV4-2 to TRBJ1-5, with D hard to call. The CDR3 totals 15 residues. Per germline, CDR1 LGHNA and CDR2 YNFKEQ. V shed 0 bases and J shed 4 bases, with 10 bases lying between them. The CDR3 protein is CASSQDFTVNQPQHF. In DNA, the CDR3 is TGTGCCAGCAGCCAAGATTTTACGGTAAATCAGCCCCAGCATTTT.

This clone was found once. The chain combines TRBV28 with TRBJ1-1, with TRBD1 matching over 7 bases. Germline-derived CDR1 and CDR2 are MDHEN and SYDVKM. This CDR3 contains 16 residues. Germline trimming cut 7 bases from V and 0 bases from J; bases unmatched to any gene: 11. CDR3 in amino acids: CASTSQGLAMNTEAFF. The CDR3 DNA reads TGTGCCAGCACGTCACAGGGGCTTGCCATGAACACTGAAGCTTTCTTT.

V and J are TRBV11-2 and TRBJ1-1; 7 bases are a match to TRBD1. The length of the CDR3 is 12 residues. Per germline, CDR1 SGHAT and CDR2 FQNNGV. J gave up 6 bases and V 5 bases, and 3 bases lay outside the gene matches. CDR3 DNA: TGTGCCAGCAGCCCAGACAGGGCTGAAGCTTTCTTT. This sequence encodes CASSPDRAEAFF.

The gene calls are TRBV4-3 and TRBJ1-5, with D tentatively TRBD1 (6 bases). The CDR3 is 15 amino acids. The V gene lost 1 base and the J gene lost 4 bases, with 11 bases spanning the gap. CDR1 and CDR2 from the germline V gene are LGHNA and YSLEER. The CDR3 loop reads CASSQAWGPNQPQHF. The CDR3 DNA follows: TGCGCCAGCAGCCAAGCTTGGGGGCCTAATCAGCCCCAGCATTTT.

The rearrangement joins TRBV6-1 to TRBJ1-1; 7 positions match TRBD1. The CDR3 totals 15 residues. The germline V gene has CDR1 MNHNS and CDR2 SASEGT. Trimming removed 2 bases from V and 4 bases from J; junction bases left unmatched: 7. The CDR3, as DNA: TGTGCCAGCAGTGAAAGGGACAGACAGGGCACTGAAGCTTTCTTT. Encoded protein: CASSERDRQGTEAFF.

V and J are TRBV7-2 and TRBJ2-7; D is uncertain. The CDR3 loop spans 16 amino acids. Trimming cost V 5 bases and J 4 bases, with 21 bases left between them. Germline V gene sequence: CDR1 SGHTA, CDR2 FQGNSA. This chain's CDR3 is CASSLGGSFYGYEQYF. The CDR3 DNA reads as TGTGCCAGCAGCCTAGGTGGCTCCTTCTACGGGTACGAGCAGTACTTC.